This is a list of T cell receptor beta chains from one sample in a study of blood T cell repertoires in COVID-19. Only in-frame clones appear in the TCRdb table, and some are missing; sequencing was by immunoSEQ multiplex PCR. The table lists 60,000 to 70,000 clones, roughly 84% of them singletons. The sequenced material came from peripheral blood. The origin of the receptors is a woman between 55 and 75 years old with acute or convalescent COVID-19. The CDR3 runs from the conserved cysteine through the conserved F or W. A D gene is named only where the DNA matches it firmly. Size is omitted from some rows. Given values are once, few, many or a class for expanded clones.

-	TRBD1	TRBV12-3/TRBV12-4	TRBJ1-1	CASSLGTGTEAFF	TGTGCCAGCAGTTTGGGGACAGGGACTGAAGCTTTCTTT
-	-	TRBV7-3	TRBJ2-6	CASSSRGSLSGANVLTF	TGTGCCAGCTCCTCCCGGGGATCCCTATCTGGGGCCAACGTCCTGACTTTC
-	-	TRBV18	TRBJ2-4	CASSPLPENIQYF	TGTGCCAGCTCACCTCTCCCAGAAAACATTCAGTACTTC
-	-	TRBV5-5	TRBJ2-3	CASSTLDSAATDTQYF	TGTGCCAGCAGCACCTTAGACAGCGCGGCCACAGATACGCAGTATTTT
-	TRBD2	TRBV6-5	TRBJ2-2	CASTSLAGAGELFF	TGTGCCAGCACTTCCCTAGCGGGGGCCGGGGAGCTGTTTTTT
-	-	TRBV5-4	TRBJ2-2	CASSSPSGVGELFF	TGTGCCAGCAGCTCACCGTCGGGGGTTGGGGAGCTGTTTTTT
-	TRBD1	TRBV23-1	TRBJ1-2	CASSQEGASVHYGYTF	TGCGCCAGCAGTCAAGAGGGGGCGAGCGTCCACTATGGCTACACCTTC
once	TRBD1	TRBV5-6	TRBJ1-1	CASSSILKTGLRDTEAFF	TGTGCCAGCAGCTCCATATTAAAGACAGGGCTACGAGACACTGAAGCTTTCTTT
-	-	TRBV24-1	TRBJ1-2	CATSDAGVSPYYGYTF	TGTGCCACCAGTGATGCGGGGGTCAGTCCTTACTATGGCTACACCTTC
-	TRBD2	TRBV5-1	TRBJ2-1	CASSGLAGSYNEQFF	TGCGCCAGCAGCGGTCTAGCGGGGTCCTACAATGAGCAGTTCTTC
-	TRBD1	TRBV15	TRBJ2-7	CATSRVRGQGNEQYF	TGTGCCACCAGCAGAGTGAGAGGACAGGGGAACGAGCAGTACTTC
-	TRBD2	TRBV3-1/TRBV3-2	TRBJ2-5	CASSQASGKGTQYF	TGTGCCAGCAGCCAAGCTAGCGGCAAAGGGACCCAGTACTTC
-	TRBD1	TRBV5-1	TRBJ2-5	CASSRDGQGRETQYF	TGCGCCAGCAGCCGGGACGGACAGGGGAGGGAGACCCAGTACTTC
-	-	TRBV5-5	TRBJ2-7	CASSWDTGTYEQYF	TGTGCCAGCAGCTGGGACACAGGAACCTACGAGCAGTACTTC
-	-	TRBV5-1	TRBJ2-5	CASSYGYQETQYF	TGCGCCAGCAGCTATGGCTACCAAGAGACCCAGTACTTC
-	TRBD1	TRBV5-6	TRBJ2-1	CASSLGRGEQFF	TGTGCCAGCAGCTTGGGCAGGGGGGAGCAGTTCTTC
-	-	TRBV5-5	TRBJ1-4	CASSSAVLNEKLFF	TGTGCCAGCAGCTCGGCGGTGTTAAATGAAAAACTGTTTTTT
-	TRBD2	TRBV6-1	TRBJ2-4	CASSGEKPGLVNIQYF	TGTGCCAGCAGTGGAGAGAAACCGGGACTAGTCAACATTCAGTACTTC
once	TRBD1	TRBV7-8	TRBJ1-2	CASSVRDRGDYGYTF	TGTGCCAGCAGCGTAAGAGACAGGGGAGACTATGGCTACACCTTC
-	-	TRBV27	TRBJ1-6	CASRLFAGEGNSPLHF	TGTGCCAGCAGGCTCTTCGCAGGGGAGGGGAATTCACCCCTCCACTTT
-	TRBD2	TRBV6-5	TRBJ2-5	CASSLERGWETQYF	TGTGCCAGCAGTCTCGAGCGGGGGTGGGAGACCCAGTACTTC
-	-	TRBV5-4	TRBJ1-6	CASSLLNRENSPLHF	TGTGCCAGCAGTTTGCTAAACAGGGAAAATTCACCCCTCCACTTT
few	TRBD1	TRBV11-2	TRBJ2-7	CASSRPGTGGIYEQYF	TGTGCCAGCAGCCGACCAGGGACAGGGGGTATCTACGAGCAGTACTTC
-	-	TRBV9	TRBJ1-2	CASSVGAGAENYGYTF	TGTGCCAGCAGCGTAGGCGCAGGGGCCGAGAACTATGGCTACACCTTC
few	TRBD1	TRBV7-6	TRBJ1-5	CASSLAKGTGQPQHF	TGTGCCAGCAGCTTAGCGAAAGGGACAGGGCAGCCCCAGCATTTT
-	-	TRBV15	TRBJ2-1	CATSPERTVNNEQFF	TGTGCCACCAGCCCCGAGCGGACGGTAAACAATGAGCAGTTCTTC
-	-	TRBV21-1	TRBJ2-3	CASSKEETGGLLSTDTQYF	TGTGCCAGCAGCAAAGAGGAAACAGGCGGCCTCCTAAGCACAGATACGCAGTATTTT
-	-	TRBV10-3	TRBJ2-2	CAISESETKAGELFF	TGTGCCATCAGTGAGTCTGAGACTAAAGCCGGGGAGCTGTTTTTT
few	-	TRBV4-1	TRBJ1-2	CASSPRRNGILGGYTF	TGCGCCAGCAGCCCCCGAAGGAACGGGATTCTGGGTGGCTACACCTTC
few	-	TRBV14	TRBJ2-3	CASSQAYTQYF	TGTGCCAGCAGCCAGGCCTATACGCAGTATTTT